The rows below give T cell receptor beta chains drawn from one sample of a study of control samples from healthy donors and cancer patients. The data were produced by immunoSEQ multiplex PCR, yet TCRdb's version contains in-frame clones alone and is incomplete. This sample has 120,000 to 150,000 clones; roughly 93% occur once, and the top ten carry roughly 5.5%. The sample comprised blood. Source of these receptors: a man between 18 and 35 years old in good health. The CDR3 runs from the conserved cysteine through the conserved F or W. The order of the fields is D gene, J gene, V gene, clone size, CDR3 DNA, CDR3 protein. D genes are given only for firm matches. For some rows the clone size is stated as once, few or many, or as a class when expanded; others skip it.

>-|TRBJ2-7|TRBV6-6|-
TGTGCCAGCAAACCGGTAGCCGACGTTTTGGGGGAGCAGTACTTC
CASKPVADVLGEQYF
>-|TRBJ1-2|TRBV25-1|few
TGTGCCAGCAGTGAATACCGGGGGCTGGCGGCTGGCTACACCTTC
CASSEYRGLAAGYTF
>TRBD1|TRBJ2-7|TRBV6-5|-
TGTGCCACCCCCAAGGCGTCGGACAGGGGCGTCTGGTACTTC
CATPKASDRGVWYF
>TRBD2|TRBJ2-1|TRBV4-1|-
TGCGCCAGCAGACCCGGGACTAGCGGGAGCAAGTACAATGAGCAGTTCTTC
CASRPGTSGSKYNEQFF
>-|TRBJ1-2|TRBV4-2|-
TGTGCCAGCAGCCAAGATGGGAGGGCGGGGCATGGCTACACCTTC
CASSQDGRAGHGYTF
>-|TRBJ1-2|TRBV19|-
TGTGCCAGTAGTCCCGGACACGGGACTAACTATGGCTACACCTTC
CASSPGHGTNYGYTF
>-|TRBJ2-2|TRBV28|-
TGTGCCAGCAGTTTTTTAGGACAGAAGAAGACCGGGGAGCTGTTTTTT
CASSFLGQKKTGELFF
>-|TRBJ2-2|TRBV4-1|-
TGCGCCAGCAGCCTAGGAACTCCGGGTCTAGCCTCCGGGGAGCTGTTTTTT
CASSLGTPGLASGELFF
>-|TRBJ1-3|TRBV19|-
TGTGCCAGTAGTATTTCATACAGGGATTTGGATGGAAACACCATATATTTT
CASSISYRDLDGNTIYF
>-|TRBJ1-2|TRBV9|-
TGTGCCAGCAGCGTGCTGGCGCGCTATGGCTACACCTTC
CASSVLARYGYTF
>-|TRBJ2-7|TRBV5-6|-
TGTGCCAGCAGCCCAAAAGGGACACTGGACGAGCAGTACTTC
CASSPKGTLDEQYF
>TRBD1|TRBJ1-1|TRBV28|-
TGTGCCAGCAGGACAGGGCTGTACGGGGCTGAAGCTTTCTTT
CASRTGLYGAEAFF
>-|TRBJ2-3|TRBV5-1|-
TGCGCCAGCAGCCCCCCAACTAGTCAGGTAGTAGATACGCAGTATTTT
CASSPPTSQVVDTQYF
>-|TRBJ2-1|TRBV5-5|-
TGTGCCAGCAGCTTGGATCCGGGGTCCTACAATGAGCAGTTCTTC
CASSLDPGSYNEQFF
>-|TRBJ2-2|TRBV7-3|-
TGTGCCAGCAGCTTACAGGGGAACACCGGGGAGCTGTTTTTT
CASSLQGNTGELFF
>TRBD2|TRBJ2-7|TRBV4-3|-
TGCGCCAGCAGCCCCTACTGGGGACTAGCGGAAACATACGAGCAGTACTTC
CASSPYWGLAETYEQYF
>-|TRBJ1-2|TRBV2|once
TGTGCCAGCAGCGCCGGGTTGTACTATGGCTACACCTTC
CASSAGLYYGYTF
>-|TRBJ1-4|TRBV29-1|-
TGCAGCGGTTATACAGGGATTAATGAAAAACTGTTTTTT
CSGYTGINEKLFF
>TRBD1|TRBJ1-5|TRBV28|-
TGTGCCAGCAGCCTAGGGACAGGACGGCAGCCCCAGCATTTT
CASSLGTGRQPQHF
>TRBD1|TRBJ1-5|TRBV15|-
TGTGCCACCAGCACGGGGAGACAGGGCTCCGGCAATCAGCCCCAGCATTTT
CATSTGRQGSGNQPQHF
>TRBD1|TRBJ1-1|TRBV15|once
TGTGCCACCAGCAGAACAGGGGTGAACACTGAAGCTTTCTTT
CATSRTGVNTEAFF
>-|TRBJ1-1|TRBV19|-
TGTGCCAGTAGTTCCACCGAGAACACTGAAGCTTTCTTT
CASSSTENTEAFF
>-|TRBJ1-1|TRBV5-6|-
TGTGCCAGCAGCTTGGAAAGAGCAGGTTGGACTGAAGCTTTCTTT
CASSLERAGWTEAFF
>TRBD1|TRBJ2-2|TRBV27|-
TGTGCCAGCCGCGGACAGGGCCCCGGGGAGCTGTTTTTT
CASRGQGPGELFF
>-|TRBJ1-2|TRBV6-4|-
TGTGCCAGCAGTGACTTGAGGGATGGCTACACCTTC
CASSDLRDGYTF
>-|TRBJ2-1|TRBV19|-
TGTGCCAGTAGTATAGACGGGAGCTCCTACAATGAGCAGTTCTTC
CASSIDGSSYNEQFF
>-|TRBJ1-5|TRBV9|-
TGTGCCAGCAGCCCCGCGTTATGGGGACCCCAGCATTTT
CASSPALWGPQHF
>-|TRBJ2-2|TRBV27|-
TGTGCCAGCGGACACCGCGGCACCGGGGAGCTGTTTTTT
CASGHRGTGELFF
>-|TRBJ1-1|TRBV27|once
TGTGCCAGCAGTGGGCGGGTAGGGACTGAAGCTTTCTTT
CASSGRVGTEAFF
>-|TRBJ1-1|TRBV27|once
TGTGCCAGCAGTTTATCAGGCGGGATGAACACTGAAGCTTTCTTT
CASSLSGGMNTEAFF
>TRBD2|TRBJ2-7|TRBV15|-
TGTGCCACCAGCAGAGACCTCTATCAAGCGGGAGAGCAGTACTTC
CATSRDLYQAGEQYF
>TRBD1|TRBJ1-4|TRBV25-1|-
TGTGCCAGCAGCCTGCGGACAGGTGGGAATGAAAAACTGTTTTTT
CASSLRTGGNEKLFF
>-|TRBJ2-7|TRBV7-2|-
TGTGCCAGCAGCTTAGCAGCTCAGTTATCCTACGAGCAGTACTTC
CASSLAAQLSYEQYF
>TRBD2|TRBJ2-7|TRBV6-2/TRBV6-3|-
TGTGCCAGCAGTTACTCGAAGTCTAGCGGGAGTTACGAGCAGTACTTC
CASSYSKSSGSYEQYF
>-|TRBJ1-1|TRBV7-9|-
TGTGCCAGCAGCTTATTTGATGAAGCTTTCTTT
CASSLFDEAFF
>TRBD2|TRBJ2-7|TRBV7-2|-
TGTGCCAGCAGGGCCGGGACTAGCCCTCTCGACGAGCAGTACTTC
CASRAGTSPLDEQYF
>-|TRBJ2-7|TRBV28|-
TGTGCCAGCAGTTTCGGGCACCTTTCCTACGAGCAGTACTTC
CASSFGHLSYEQYF
>TRBD1|TRBJ1-1|TRBV12-3/TRBV12-4|-
TGTGCCAGCAGTCTAAGGGGGCTGGAAGCTTTCTTT
CASSLRGLEAFF
>TRBD2|TRBJ2-2|TRBV3-1/TRBV3-2|-
TGTGCCAGCAGCTTTGGGACTAGCGGGCCGCCGGAGCTGTTTTTT
CASSFGTSGPPELFF
>-|TRBJ2-2|TRBV6-5|-
TGTGCCAGCAGTTACTCGAGTCAGCCGAACACCGGGGAGCTGTTTTTT
CASSYSSQPNTGELFF
>TRBD1|TRBJ2-7|TRBV12-5|once
TGTGCTAGTGGCCCGGGACAGGGGAACTCCTACGAGCAGTACTTC
CASGPGQGNSYEQYF
>-|TRBJ2-2|TRBV6-5|-
TGTGCCAGCATGGGCTACACCGGGGAGCTGTTTTTT
CASMGYTGELFF
>-|TRBJ1-4|TRBV6-6|few
TGTGCCAGCGAGCGGGATGCAACTAATGAAAAACTGTTTTTT
CASERDATNEKLFF
>TRBD2|TRBJ2-3|TRBV28|-
TGTGCCAGCAGTTTTAGGGCCGCGGGAGGTCCTAGCACAGATACGCAGTATTTT
CASSFRAAGGPSTDTQYF
>-|TRBJ2-3|TRBV4-2|-
TGTGCCAGCAGCCAAGATTGGGGGTTAGATACGCAGTATTTT
CASSQDWGLDTQYF
>TRBD1|TRBJ2-1|TRBV6-6|-
TGTGCCAGCAGTAGGGACAGGGTCTCTAATGAGCAGTTCTTC
CASSRDRVSNEQFF
>-|TRBJ1-1|TRBV10-3|-
TGTGCCATCAGGAATAGGGGTGGGGATCTGATGAACACTGAAGCTTTCTTT
CAIRNRGGDLMNTEAFF
>-|TRBJ2-7|TRBV3-1/TRBV3-2|-
TGTGCCAGCAGCCAAGATTCGAAGGGCCTTTACGGGCAGTACTTC
CASSQDSKGLYGQYF
>-|TRBJ2-3|TRBV5-1|-
TGCGCCAGCAGCTTACAGGGATCTTCAGATACGCAGTATTTT
CASSLQGSSDTQYF
>-|TRBJ1-1|TRBV4-1|once
TGCGCCAGCAGCCAAGTTACCGGGCAACAACCTTTCTTT
CASSQVTGQQPFF
>-|TRBJ1-3|TRBV4-3|-
TGCGCCAGCAGCCAGACCTCCAGGACTGTTGGAAACACCATATATTTT
CASSQTSRTVGNTIYF
>-|TRBJ2-7|TRBV30|once
TGTGCCTGGAGTCCAGGGGTTTCCTACGAGCAGTACTTC
CAWSPGVSYEQYF
>TRBD1|TRBJ1-5|TRBV27|-
TGTGCCAGCAGCCTAGACAGGGGCAATCAGCCCCAGCATTTT
CASSLDRGNQPQHF
>-|TRBJ1-2|TRBV7-9|-
TGTGCCAGCAGCATACGACAGGCGATGGACTATGGCTACACCTTC
CASSIRQAMDYGYTF
>-|TRBJ2-1|TRBV5-5|-
TGTGCCAGCAGCTTTCCGCCTAACGCTCCCAATGAGCAGTTCTTC
CASSFPPNAPNEQFF
>TRBD2|TRBJ2-7|TRBV9|-
TGTGCCAGCAGCGTAGCCGAGCGGGAGATCAACGAGCAGTACTTC
CASSVAEREINEQYF
>-|TRBJ2-2|TRBV4-3|once
TGCGCCAGCAGCCCTGGGACTGGAGCCCCGGGGGAGCTGTTTTTT
CASSPGTGAPGELFF